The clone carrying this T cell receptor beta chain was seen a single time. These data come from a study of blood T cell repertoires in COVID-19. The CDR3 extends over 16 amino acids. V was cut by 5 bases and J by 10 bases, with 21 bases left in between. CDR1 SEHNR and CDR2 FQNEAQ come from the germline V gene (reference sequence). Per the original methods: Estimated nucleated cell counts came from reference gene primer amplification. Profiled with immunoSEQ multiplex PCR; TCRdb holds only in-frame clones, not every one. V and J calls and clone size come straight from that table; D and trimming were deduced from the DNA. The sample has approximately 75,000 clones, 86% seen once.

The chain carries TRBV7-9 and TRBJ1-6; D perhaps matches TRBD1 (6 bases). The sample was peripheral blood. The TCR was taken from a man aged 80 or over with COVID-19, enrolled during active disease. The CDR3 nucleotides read TGTGCCAGCAGCCAGAGCTGGGGGGGCGGAGGGTCACCCCTCCACTTT. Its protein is CASSQSWGGGGSPLHF.